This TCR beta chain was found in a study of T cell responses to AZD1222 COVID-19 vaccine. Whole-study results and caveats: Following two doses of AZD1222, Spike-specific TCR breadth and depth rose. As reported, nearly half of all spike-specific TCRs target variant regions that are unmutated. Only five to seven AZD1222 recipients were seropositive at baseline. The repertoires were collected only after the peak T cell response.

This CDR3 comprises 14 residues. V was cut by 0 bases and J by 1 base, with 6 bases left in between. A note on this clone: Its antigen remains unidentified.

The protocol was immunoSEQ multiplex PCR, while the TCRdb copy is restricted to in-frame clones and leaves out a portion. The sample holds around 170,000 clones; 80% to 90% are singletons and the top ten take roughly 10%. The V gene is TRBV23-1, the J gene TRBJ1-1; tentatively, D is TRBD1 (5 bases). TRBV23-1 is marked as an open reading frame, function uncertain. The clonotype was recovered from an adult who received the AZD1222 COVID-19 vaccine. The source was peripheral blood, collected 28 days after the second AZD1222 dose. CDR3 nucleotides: TGCGCCAGCAGTCAATCGAGGGGGAACACTGAAGCTTTCTTT. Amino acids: CASSQSRGNTEAFF.